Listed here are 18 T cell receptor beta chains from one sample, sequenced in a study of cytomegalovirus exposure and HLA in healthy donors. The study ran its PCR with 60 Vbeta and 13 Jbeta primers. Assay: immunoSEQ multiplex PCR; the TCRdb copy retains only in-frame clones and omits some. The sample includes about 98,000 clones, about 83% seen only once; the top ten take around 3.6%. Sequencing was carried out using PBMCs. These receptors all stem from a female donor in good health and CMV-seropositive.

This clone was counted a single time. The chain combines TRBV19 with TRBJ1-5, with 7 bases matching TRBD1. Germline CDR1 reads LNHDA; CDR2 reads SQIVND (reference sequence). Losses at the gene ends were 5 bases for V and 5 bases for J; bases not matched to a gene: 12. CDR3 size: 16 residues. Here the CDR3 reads CASSRDRVRVDQPQHF. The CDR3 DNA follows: TGTGCCAGTAGTCGAGACAGGGTGCGGGTCGATCAGCCCCAGCATTTT.

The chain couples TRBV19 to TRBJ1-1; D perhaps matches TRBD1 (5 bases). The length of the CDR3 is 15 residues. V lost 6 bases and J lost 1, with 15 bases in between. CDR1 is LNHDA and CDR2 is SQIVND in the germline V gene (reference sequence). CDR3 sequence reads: CASSHRGGSNTEAFF. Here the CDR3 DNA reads TGTGCCAGTAGCCATCGCGGGGGTTCGAACACTGAAGCTTTCTTT.

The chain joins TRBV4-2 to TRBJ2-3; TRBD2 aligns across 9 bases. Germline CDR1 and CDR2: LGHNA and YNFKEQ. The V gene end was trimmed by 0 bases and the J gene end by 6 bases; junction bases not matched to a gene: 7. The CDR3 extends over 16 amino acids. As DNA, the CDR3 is TGTGCCAGCAGCCAAGATCTTGCGGGAGGGAGTGATACGCAGTATTTT. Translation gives CASSQDLAGGSDTQYF.

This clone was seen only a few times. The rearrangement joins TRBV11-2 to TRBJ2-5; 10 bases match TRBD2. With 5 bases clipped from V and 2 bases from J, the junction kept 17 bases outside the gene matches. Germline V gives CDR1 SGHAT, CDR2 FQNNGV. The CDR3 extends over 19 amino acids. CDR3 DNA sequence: TGTGCCAGCAGCCCTAGAGGAGCGGGGGGGCCGGGCCTGCAAGAGACCCAGTACTTC. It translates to CASSPRGAGGPGLQETQYF.

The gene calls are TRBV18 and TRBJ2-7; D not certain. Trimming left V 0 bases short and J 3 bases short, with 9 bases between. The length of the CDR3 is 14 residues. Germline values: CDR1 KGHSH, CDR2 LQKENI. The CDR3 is CASSPPSGFYEQYF. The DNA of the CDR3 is TGTGCCAGCTCACCACCGTCCGGGTTCTACGAGCAGTACTTC. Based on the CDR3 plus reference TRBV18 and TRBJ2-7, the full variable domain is NAGVMQNPRHLVRRRGQEARLRCSPMKGHSHVYWYRQLPEEGLKFMVYLQKENIIDESGMPKERFSAEFPKEGPSILRIQQVVRGDSAAYFCASSPPSGFYEQYFGPGTRLTVT.

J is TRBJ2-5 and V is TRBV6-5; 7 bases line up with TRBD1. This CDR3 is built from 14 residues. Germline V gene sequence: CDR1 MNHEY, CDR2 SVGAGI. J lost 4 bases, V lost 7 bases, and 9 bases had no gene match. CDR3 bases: TGTGCCAGCACCCCTGACAGGGTGGGAGAGACCCAGTACTTC. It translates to CASTPDRVGETQYF.

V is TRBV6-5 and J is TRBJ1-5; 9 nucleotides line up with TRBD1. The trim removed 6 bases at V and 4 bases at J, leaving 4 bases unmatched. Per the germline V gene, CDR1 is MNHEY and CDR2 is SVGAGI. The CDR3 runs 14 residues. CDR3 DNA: TGTGCCAGCAGCCGGGACAGGGATAATCAGCCCCAGCATTTT. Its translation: CASSRDRDNQPQHF.

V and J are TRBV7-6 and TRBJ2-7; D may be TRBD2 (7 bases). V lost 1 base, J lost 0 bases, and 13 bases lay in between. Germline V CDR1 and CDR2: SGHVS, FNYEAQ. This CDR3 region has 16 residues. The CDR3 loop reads CASSLGGRGSSYEQYF. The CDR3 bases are TGTGCCAGCAGCTTAGGGGGGCGGGGGAGCTCCTACGAGCAGTACTTC.

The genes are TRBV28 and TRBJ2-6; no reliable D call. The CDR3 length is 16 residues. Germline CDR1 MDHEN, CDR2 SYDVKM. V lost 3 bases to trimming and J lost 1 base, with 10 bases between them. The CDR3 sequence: CASSLISESGANVLTF. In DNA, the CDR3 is TGTGCCAGCAGTTTGATCTCGGAGTCTGGGGCCAACGTCCTGACTTTC.

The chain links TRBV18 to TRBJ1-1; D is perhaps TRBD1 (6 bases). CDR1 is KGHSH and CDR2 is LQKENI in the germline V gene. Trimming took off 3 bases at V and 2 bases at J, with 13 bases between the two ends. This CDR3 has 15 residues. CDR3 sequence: CASSPWDTGNTEAFF. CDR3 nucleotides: TGTGCCAGCTCACCGTGGGACACCGGCAACACTGAAGCTTTCTTT. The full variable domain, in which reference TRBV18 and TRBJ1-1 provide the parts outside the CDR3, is NAGVMQNPRHLVRRRGQEARLRCSPMKGHSHVYWYRQLPEEGLKFMVYLQKENIIDESGMPKERFSAEFPKEGPSILRIQQVVRGDSAAYFCASSPWDTGNTEAFFGQGTRLTVV.

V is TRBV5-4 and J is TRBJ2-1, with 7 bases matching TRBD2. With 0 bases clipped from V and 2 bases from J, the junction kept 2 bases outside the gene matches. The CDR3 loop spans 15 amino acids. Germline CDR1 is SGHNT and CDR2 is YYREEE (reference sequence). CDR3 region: CASSLVREAYNEQFF. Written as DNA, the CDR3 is TGTGCCAGCAGCTTGGTACGGGAGGCCTACAATGAGCAGTTCTTC.

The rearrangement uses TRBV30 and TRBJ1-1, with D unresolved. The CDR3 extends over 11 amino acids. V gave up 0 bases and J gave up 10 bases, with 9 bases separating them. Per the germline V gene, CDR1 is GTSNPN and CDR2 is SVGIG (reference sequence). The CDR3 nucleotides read TGTGCCTGGAGTGTGGAGCGAGGAGCTTTCTTT. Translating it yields CAWSVERGAFF.

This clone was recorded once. CDR3 loop: CASSLRTGYYEQYF. For the CDR3, the DNA is TGTGCCAGCAGCCTAAGGACAGGGTACTACGAGCAGTACTTC. The rearrangement links TRBV5-5 to TRBJ2-7; 8 bases agree with TRBD1. Germline V gene sequence: CDR1 SGHKS, CDR2 YYEKEE (reference sequence). The CDR3 runs to 14 residues. V lost 4 bases to trimming and J lost 3 bases; unmatched junction nucleotides: 6.

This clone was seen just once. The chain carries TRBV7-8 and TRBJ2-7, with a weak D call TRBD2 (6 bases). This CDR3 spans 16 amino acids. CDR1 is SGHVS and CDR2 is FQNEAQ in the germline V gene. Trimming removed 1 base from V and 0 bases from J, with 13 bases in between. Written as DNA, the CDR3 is TGTGCCAGCAGCTTAGTGGTGGCGGGACCCTCCTACGAGCAGTACTTC. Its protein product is CASSLVVAGPSYEQYF.

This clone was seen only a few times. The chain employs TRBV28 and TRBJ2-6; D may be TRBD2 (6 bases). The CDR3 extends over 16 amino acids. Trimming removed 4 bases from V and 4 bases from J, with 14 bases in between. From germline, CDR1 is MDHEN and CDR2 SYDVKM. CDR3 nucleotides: TGTGCCAGCAGTTGGAGGGTTACACTCGGGGCCAACGTCCTGACTTTC. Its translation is CASSWRVTLGANVLTF.

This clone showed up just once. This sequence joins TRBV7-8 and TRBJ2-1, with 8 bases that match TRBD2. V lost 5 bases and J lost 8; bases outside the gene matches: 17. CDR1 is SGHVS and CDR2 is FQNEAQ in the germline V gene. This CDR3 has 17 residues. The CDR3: CASSKETPGLGRDEQFF. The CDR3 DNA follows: TGTGCCAGCAGCAAGGAAACCCCGGGGCTCGGGAGGGATGAGCAGTTCTTC.

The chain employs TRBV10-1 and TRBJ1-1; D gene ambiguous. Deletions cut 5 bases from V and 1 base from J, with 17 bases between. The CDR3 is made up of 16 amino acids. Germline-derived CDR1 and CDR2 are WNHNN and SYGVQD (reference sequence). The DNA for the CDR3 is TGCGCCAGCAGTACTCCGCGGGTCCCTTCGAACACTGAAGCTTTCTTT. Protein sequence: CASSTPRVPSNTEAFF.

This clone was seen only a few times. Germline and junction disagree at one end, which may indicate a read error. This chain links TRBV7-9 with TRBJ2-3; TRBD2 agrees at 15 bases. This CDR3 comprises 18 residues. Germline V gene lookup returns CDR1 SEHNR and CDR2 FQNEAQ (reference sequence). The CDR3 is CSSRPKDSGTSGRTSQYF. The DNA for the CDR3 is TGTTCCAGCAGGCCTAAGGATTCCGGGACTAGCGGGAGGACTTCGCAGTATTTT.